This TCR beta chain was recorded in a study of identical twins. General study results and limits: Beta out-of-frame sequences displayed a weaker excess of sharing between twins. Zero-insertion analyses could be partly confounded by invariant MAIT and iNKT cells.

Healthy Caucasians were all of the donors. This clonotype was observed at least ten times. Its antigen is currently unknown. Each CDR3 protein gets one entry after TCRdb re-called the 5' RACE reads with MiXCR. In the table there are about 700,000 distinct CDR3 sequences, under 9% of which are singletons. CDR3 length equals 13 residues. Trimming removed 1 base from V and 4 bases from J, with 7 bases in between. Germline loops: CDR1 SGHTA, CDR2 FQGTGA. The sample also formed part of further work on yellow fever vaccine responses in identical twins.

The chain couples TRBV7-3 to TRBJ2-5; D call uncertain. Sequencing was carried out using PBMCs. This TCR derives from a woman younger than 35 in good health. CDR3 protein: CASSLRVGETQYF. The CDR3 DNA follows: TGTGCCAGCAGCTTAAGGGTAGGAGAGACCCAGTACTTC.